The present T cell receptor (beta chain) was sequenced within a study of blood T cell repertoires in COVID-19. The age range of participants was about 18 to 89 years, with residence in roughly 25 US areas. The CDR3 has 15 amino acids. Germline loops: CDR1 SNHLY, CDR2 FYNNEI. V was pared by 5 bases and J by 0 bases, with 4 bases of the junction left unmatched. This table comes from immunoSEQ multiplex PCR, and its TCRdb copy is limited to in-frame clones, with some not included. The table shows about 220,000 clones, with almost 85% occurring only once. The rearrangement uses TRBV2 and TRBJ2-3; 8 bases are shared with TRBD2. The clonotype comes from a man aged 35-49 years who had recovered from COVID-19. The source material was PBMCs or T cells enriched from blood (not recorded which). CDR3 DNA sequence: TGTGCCAGCAGTAGAACTAGCGGTAGCACAGATACGCAGTATTTT. Its protein product is CASSRTSGSTDTQYF.